Listed below are T cell receptor beta chains from one sample, sequenced in a study of cytotoxic CD8 clonotypes in ibrutinib-treated CLL. Libraries were prepared by immunoSEQ multiplex PCR; TCRdb keeps only in-frame clonotypes and omits some of them. The data contain under 300,000 clones, 70% to 80% of them singletons. Sequenced here: PBMCs, sampled at disease progression, from a patient treated with ibrutinib. These receptors came from a human donor with chronic lymphocytic leukemia. CDR3s include the opening cysteine and the closing phenylalanine or tryptophan. The D gene is left open where the match is weak. A clone size is listed for some rows: how often the clone was seen (once, few, many), or a class if it is expanded.

V	J	D	size	DNA	CDR3
TRBV25-1	TRBJ2-1	TRBD2	once	TGTGCCAGCAACAAAGCGGGGGGGGAATACAATGAGCAGTTCTTC	CASNKAGGEYNEQFF
TRBV6-5	TRBJ2-7	.	few	TGTGCCAGCAGTTACATCGAGGGCCACGAGCAGTACTTC	CASSYIEGHEQYF
TRBV7-2	TRBJ2-5	TRBD1	few	TGTGCCAGCAGCTTAGCTCTGACAGGGGGCCGGGACAAAGAGACCCAGTACTTC	CASSLALTGGRDKETQYF
TRBV9	TRBJ2-3	.	.	TGTGCCAGCAGTCCCAGACCCGACACAGATACGCAGTATTTT	CASSPRPDTDTQYF
TRBV7-3	TRBJ2-1	.	few	TGTGCCAGCAGCTTAATTCCGGACAGTGAGCAGTTCTTC	CASSLIPDSEQFF
TRBV27	TRBJ2-6	.	.	TGTGCCAGGTCCCTGGGGACTGGGGCCAACGTCCTGACTTTC	CARSLGTGANVLTF
TRBV4-3	TRBJ2-1	.	.	TGCGCCAGCAGCCAAGATCGTGGAATGACCTACAATGAGCAGTTCTTC	CASSQDRGMTYNEQFF
TRBV19	TRBJ2-1	TRBD1	.	TGTGCCAGTAGTATCCCCGGACAGGGTTCCAATGAGCAGTTCTTC	CASSIPGQGSNEQFF
TRBV28	TRBJ2-7	TRBD2	.	TGCGTAGCGGGAGGGCCCTACGAGCAGTACTTC	CVAGGPYEQYF
TRBV19	TRBJ2-2	.	few	TGTGCCAGTACCGGAGGGCCAGGCACCGGGGAGCTGTTTTTT	CASTGGPGTGELFF
TRBV4-2	TRBJ2-2	.	.	TGTGCCAGCAGCCAAGGGTCACAGGGCTACACCGGGGAGCTGTTTTTT	CASSQGSQGYTGELFF
TRBV7-9	TRBJ2-3	.	few	TGTGCCAGCAGCTTAGTAGGGCAGAGGGCAGATACGCAGTATTTT	CASSLVGQRADTQYF
TRBV7-6	TRBJ2-1	TRBD2	.	TGTGCCAGCAGCTTATTTTGGGCTAGCGGGATTTCCTACAATGAGCAGTTCTTC	CASSLFWASGISYNEQFF
TRBV7-2	TRBJ1-5	.	.	TGTGCCAGCAGCTCCCCTAATCAGCCCCAGCATTTT	CASSSPNQPQHF
TRBV5-1	TRBJ1-2	.	.	TGCGCCAGCAGCTTTAGCGGGGGTGGCTACACCTTC	CASSFSGGGYTF
TRBV14	TRBJ2-3	.	.	TGTGCCAGCAGCCAAACCACAGTATGGCGGGCCTCCTATACGCAGTATTTT	CASSQTTVWRASYTQYF
TRBV6-4	TRBJ1-1	TRBD1	many	TGTGCCAGCAGCGGACAGGGGGGTGACACTGAAGCTTTCTTT	CASSGQGGDTEAFF
TRBV29-1	TRBJ2-2	.	few	TGCAGCGTTGGACACAACACCGGGGAGCTGTTTTTT	CSVGHNTGELFF
TRBV29-1	TRBJ2-2	TRBD1	.	TGCAGCGCTAGGGGGCGTGGGGCGAACACCGGGGAGCTGTTTTTT	CSARGRGANTGELFF
TRBV1	TRBJ1-1	.	.	TGCACCAGCAGCCAACAGGGGGCAGGAAACACTGAAGCTTTCTTT	CTSSQQGAGNTEAFF
TRBV4-1	TRBJ2-7	TRBD1	few	TGCGCCAGCAGCCAAGGGGACAGGGCCTACGAGCAGTACTTC	CASSQGDRAYEQYF
TRBV29-1	TRBJ2-7	TRBD2	.	TGCAGCGTTGGACTAGCGGGAGGGCCCGGGAAGCAGTACTTC	CSVGLAGGPGKQYF
TRBV4-3	TRBJ2-2	.	once	TGCGCCAGCAGCCAGAGGGGGAGCCCGCGGGTCACCGGGGAGCTGTTTTTT	CASSQRGSPRVTGELFF
TRBV9	TRBJ2-1	.	.	TGTGCCAGCAGCGTAGGGTGGGGCTCCTACAATGAGCAGTTCTTC	CASSVGWGSYNEQFF
TRBV21-1	TRBJ2-5	.	.	TGTGCCAGCAGCAAAGGACGGGTGAGCCAAGAGACCCAGTACTTC	CASSKGRVSQETQYF
TRBV4-1	TRBJ2-7	TRBD2	once	TGCGCCAGCAGCCAAGGACTAGCGGGCACCTACGAGCAGTACTTC	CASSQGLAGTYEQYF
TRBV13	TRBJ2-1	.	.	TGTGCCAGCAGTTCGGACTACCCCAACTTAAATGAGCAGTTCTTC	CASSSDYPNLNEQFF
TRBV5-1	TRBJ1-6	.	.	TGCGCCAGCAGCTTGGTGGCAGCCTATAATTCACCCCTCCACTTT	CASSLVAAYNSPLHF
TRBV19	TRBJ1-1	.	.	TGTGCCAGTAGTATGTTGGGGGTGGGTGAAGCTTTCTTT	CASSMLGVGEAFF
TRBV2	TRBJ2-7	.	.	TGTGCCAGCAGTGAACAGCCCAACCTAGGCGAGCAGTACTTC	CASSEQPNLGEQYF
TRBV4-2	TRBJ1-3	TRBD1	.	TGTGCCAGCAGCCAGGAGACAGGGAGACCCTCTGGAAACACCATATATTTT	CASSQETGRPSGNTIYF
TRBV19	TRBJ2-2	TRBD2	few	TGTGCCAGTAGTATACTAGCGGACCTGAACACCGGGGAGCTGTTTTTT	CASSILADLNTGELFF
TRBV28	TRBJ1-2	TRBD1	few	TGTGCCAGCAGTTTAACAGGGGGGACCAATGGCTACACCTTC	CASSLTGGTNGYTF
TRBV6-1	TRBJ2-5	.	once	TGTGCCAGCAGCCTACACTACCAAGAGACCCAGTACTTC	CASSLHYQETQYF
TRBV11-2	TRBJ1-1	TRBD1	.	TGTGCCAGCAGGCGAGGGGGCGCAGGAACTGAAGCTTTCTTT	CASRRGGAGTEAFF
TRBV12-5	TRBJ2-7	TRBD1	.	TGTGCTAGTGGTCTTTCCTTCGGGACAGGGGACTACGAGCAGTACTTC	CASGLSFGTGDYEQYF
TRBV7-6	TRBJ1-1	TRBD1	.	TGTGCCAGCAGCTTAGAAGCAGGGGGCCTTGAAGCTTTCTTT	CASSLEAGGLEAFF
TRBV14	TRBJ2-7	.	.	TGTGCCAGCAGCCAAGATAGGCAGGGCTCCTACGAGCAGTACTTC	CASSQDRQGSYEQYF
TRBV6-6	TRBJ2-5	.	once	TGTGCCAGCCTATCGAGATTGCAAGAGACCCAGTACTTC	CASLSRLQETQYF
TRBV5-1	TRBJ2-7	TRBD2	.	TGCGCCAGCAGCCGGGAGGGAGCACCTAGCTCCTACGAGCAGTACTTC	CASSREGAPSSYEQYF
TRBV28	TRBJ1-5	.	.	TGTGCCAGCACCCCTCATTACAGGGAAAATCAGCCCCAGCATTTT	CASTPHYRENQPQHF
TRBV6-5	TRBJ1-2	.	once	TGTGCCAGCTCATTGGCGGGACTAGGAGGCTACACCTTC	CASSLAGLGGYTF
TRBV7-2	TRBJ2-2	.	.	TGTGCCAGCAGCTTAGTCGGGGTGGGCGGCACCGGGGAGCTGTTTTTT	CASSLVGVGGTGELFF
TRBV11-2	TRBJ2-7	TRBD1	few	TGTGCCAGCAGGTCATACAGGGGGCGATCCGGATCCGAGCAGTACTTC	CASRSYRGRSGSEQYF
TRBV2	TRBJ2-7	TRBD2	.	TGTGCCAGCAGTGTGGAAGCGGGGGTTTACGAGCAGTACTTC	CASSVEAGVYEQYF
TRBV4-1	TRBJ2-7	.	.	TGCGCCAGCAGCCAACCCTTACGGGGCTACGAGCAGTACTTC	CASSQPLRGYEQYF
TRBV27	TRBJ2-5	TRBD1	.	TGTGCCAGCAGTTTTGCAGGGGGCAGGGAGACCCAGTACTTC	CASSFAGGRETQYF
TRBV28	TRBJ2-3	TRBD1	.	TGTGCCAGCAGCATCGCAACAGGGGCAGACAGAATTGGAGATACGCAGTATTTT	CASSIATGADRIGDTQYF